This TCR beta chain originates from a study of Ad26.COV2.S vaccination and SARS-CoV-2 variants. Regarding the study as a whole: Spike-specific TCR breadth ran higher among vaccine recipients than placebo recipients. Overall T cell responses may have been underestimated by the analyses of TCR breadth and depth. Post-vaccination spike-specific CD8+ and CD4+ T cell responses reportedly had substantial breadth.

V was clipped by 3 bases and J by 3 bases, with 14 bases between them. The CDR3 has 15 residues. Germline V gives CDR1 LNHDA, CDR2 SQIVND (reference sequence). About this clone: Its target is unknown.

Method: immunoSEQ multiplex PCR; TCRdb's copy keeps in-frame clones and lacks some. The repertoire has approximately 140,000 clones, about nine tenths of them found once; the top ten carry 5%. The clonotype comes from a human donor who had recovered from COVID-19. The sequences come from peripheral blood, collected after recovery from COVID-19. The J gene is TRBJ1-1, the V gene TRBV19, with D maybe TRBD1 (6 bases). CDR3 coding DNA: TGTGCCAGTAGTATTAGACAGGCAGGGGACACTGAAGCTTTCTTT. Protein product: CASSIRQAGDTEAFF.